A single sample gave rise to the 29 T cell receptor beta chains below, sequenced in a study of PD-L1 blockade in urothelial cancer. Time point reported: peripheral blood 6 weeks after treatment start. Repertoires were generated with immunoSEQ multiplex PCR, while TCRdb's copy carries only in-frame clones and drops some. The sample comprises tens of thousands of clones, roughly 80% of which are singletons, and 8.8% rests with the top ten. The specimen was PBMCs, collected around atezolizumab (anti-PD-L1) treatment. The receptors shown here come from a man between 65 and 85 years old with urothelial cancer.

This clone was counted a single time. In DNA, the CDR3 is TGTGCCAGCAGCGTCAGTGGGACAGGGGGCACTGAAGCTTTCTTT. Protein sequence: CASSVSGTGGTEAFF. The chain carries TRBV9 and TRBJ1-1, with 11 bases lining up with TRBD1. Germline V gene data show CDR1 as SGDLS and CDR2 as YYNGEE. The CDR3 spans 15 residues. V was clipped by 2 bases and J by 4 bases; unmatched bases: 4.

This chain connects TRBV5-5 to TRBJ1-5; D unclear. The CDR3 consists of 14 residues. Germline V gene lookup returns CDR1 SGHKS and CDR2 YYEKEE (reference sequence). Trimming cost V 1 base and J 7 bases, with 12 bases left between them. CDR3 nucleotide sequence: TGTGCCAGCAGCTTGTGGAGGGAGGGACAGCCCCAGCATTTT. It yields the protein CASSLWREGQPQHF.

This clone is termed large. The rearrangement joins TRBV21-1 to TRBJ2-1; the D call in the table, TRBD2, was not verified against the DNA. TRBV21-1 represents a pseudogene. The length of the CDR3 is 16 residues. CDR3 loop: CASSPSAGTARGGQFF. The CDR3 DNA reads TGTGCCAGCAGCCCATCGGCCGGGACAGCCCGGGGGGGGCAGTTCTTC.

The CDR3 coding sequence is TGTGCCACCAGCAGAGATAACAGATATGGCTACACCTTC. Its translation is CATSRDNRYGYTF. The rearrangement joins TRBV15 to TRBJ1-2; D is unresolved. Germline V gene sequence: CDR1 LNHNV, CDR2 YYDKDF (reference sequence). The CDR3 is 13 residues long. The V end was cut by 0 bases, the J end by 5 bases, with 7 bases between.

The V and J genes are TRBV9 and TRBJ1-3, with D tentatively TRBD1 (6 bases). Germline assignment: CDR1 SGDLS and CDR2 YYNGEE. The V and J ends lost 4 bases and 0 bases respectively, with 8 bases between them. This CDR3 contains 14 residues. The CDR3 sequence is CASSPGVSGNTIYF. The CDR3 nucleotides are TGTGCCAGCAGCCCAGGGGTCTCTGGAAACACCATATATTTT.

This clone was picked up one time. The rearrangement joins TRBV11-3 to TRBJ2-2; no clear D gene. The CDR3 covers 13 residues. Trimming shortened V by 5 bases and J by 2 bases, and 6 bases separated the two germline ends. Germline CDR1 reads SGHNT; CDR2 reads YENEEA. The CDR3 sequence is CASSPYNTGELFF. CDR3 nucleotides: TGTGCCAGCAGCCCCTATAACACCGGGGAGCTGTTTTTT.

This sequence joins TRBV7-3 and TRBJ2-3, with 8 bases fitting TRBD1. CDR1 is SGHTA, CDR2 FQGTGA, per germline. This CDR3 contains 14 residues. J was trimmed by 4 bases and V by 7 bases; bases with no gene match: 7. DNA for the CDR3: TGTGCCAGCACCCAGGGGGCGGTGGCAGATACGCAGTATTTT. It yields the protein CASTQGAVADTQYF. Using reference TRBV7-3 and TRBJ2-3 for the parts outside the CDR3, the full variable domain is GAGVSQTPSNKVTEKGKYVELRCDPISGHTALYWYRQSLGQGPEFLIYFQGTGAADDSGLPNDRFFAVRPEGSVSTLKIQRTERGDSAVYLCASTQGAVADTQYFGPGTRLTVL.

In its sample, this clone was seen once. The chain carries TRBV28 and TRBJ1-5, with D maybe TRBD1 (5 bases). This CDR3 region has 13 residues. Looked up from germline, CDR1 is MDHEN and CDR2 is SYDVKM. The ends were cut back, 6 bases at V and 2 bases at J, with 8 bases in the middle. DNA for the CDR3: TGTGCCAGCAGCCAGGGTGGCAATCAGCCCCAGCATTTT. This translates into CASSQGGNQPQHF. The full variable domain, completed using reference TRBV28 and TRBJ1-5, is DVKVTQSSRYLVKRTGEKVFLECVQDMDHENMFWYRQDPGLGLRLIYFSYDVKMKEKGDIPEGYSVSREKKERFSLILESASTNQTSMYLCASSQGGNQPQHFGDGTRLSIL.

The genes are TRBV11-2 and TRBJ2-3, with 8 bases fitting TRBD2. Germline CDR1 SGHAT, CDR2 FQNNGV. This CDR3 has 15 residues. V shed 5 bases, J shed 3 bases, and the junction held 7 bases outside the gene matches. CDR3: CASSPPASGTDTQYF. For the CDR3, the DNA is TGTGCCAGCAGCCCTCCGGCTAGCGGGACAGATACGCAGTATTTT.

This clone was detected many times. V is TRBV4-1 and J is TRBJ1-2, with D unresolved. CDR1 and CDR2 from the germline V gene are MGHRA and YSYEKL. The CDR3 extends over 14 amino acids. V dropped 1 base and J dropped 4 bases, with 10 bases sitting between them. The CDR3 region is CASSQVGSLYGYTF. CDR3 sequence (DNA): TGCGCCAGCAGCCAAGTGGGCAGCCTCTATGGCTACACCTTC.

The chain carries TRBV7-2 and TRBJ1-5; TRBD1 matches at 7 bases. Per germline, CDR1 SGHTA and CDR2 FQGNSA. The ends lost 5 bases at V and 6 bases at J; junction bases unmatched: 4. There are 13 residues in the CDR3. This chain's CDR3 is CASSTRGSQPQHF. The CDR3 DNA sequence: TGTGCCAGCAGCACCAGGGGGAGTCAGCCCCAGCATTTT.

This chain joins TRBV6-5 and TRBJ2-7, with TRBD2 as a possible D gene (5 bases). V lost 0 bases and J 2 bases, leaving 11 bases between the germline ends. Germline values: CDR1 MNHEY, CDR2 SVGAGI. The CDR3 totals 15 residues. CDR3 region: CASSYSSGGTYEQYF. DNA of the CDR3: TGTGCCAGCAGTTACTCCAGCGGAGGAACCTACGAGCAGTACTTC.

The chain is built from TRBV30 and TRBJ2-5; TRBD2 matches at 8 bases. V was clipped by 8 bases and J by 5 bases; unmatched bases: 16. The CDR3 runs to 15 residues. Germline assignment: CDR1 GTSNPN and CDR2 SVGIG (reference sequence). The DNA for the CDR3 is TGTGCCGTAACACCTACTGCGGGGGGCTACGAGACCCAGTACTTC. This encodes CAVTPTAGGYETQYF.

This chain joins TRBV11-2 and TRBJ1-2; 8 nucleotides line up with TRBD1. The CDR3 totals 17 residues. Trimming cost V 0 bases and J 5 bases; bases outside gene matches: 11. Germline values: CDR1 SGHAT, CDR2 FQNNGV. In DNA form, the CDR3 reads TGTGCCAGCAGCTTAGACCTGACAGGGGCCCTTTGGTATGGCTACACCTTC. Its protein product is CASSLDLTGALWYGYTF. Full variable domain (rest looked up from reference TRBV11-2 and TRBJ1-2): EAGVAQSPRYKIIEKRQSVAFWCNPISGHATLYWYQQILGQGPKLLIQFQNNGVVDDSQLPKDRFSAERLKGVDSTLKIQPAKLEDSAVYLCASSLDLTGALWYGYTFGSGTRLTVV.

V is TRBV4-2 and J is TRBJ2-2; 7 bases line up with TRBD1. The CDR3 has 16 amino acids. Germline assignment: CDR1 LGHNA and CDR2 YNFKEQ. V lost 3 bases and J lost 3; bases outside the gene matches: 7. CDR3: CASSQPGQAYTGELFF. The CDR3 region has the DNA TGTGCCAGCAGCCAGCCCGGACAGGCCTACACCGGGGAGCTGTTTTTT.

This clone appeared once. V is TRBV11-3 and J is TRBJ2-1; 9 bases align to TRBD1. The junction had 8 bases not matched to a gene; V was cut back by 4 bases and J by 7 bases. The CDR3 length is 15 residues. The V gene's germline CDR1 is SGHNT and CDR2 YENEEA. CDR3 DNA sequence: TGTGCCAGCAGCTCCGGGACAGGGAAGAATAATGAGCAGTTCTTC. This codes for CASSSGTGKNNEQFF.

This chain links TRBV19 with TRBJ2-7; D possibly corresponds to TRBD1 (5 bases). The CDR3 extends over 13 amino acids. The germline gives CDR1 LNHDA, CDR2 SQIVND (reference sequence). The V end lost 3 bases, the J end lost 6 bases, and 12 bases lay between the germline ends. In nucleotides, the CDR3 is TGTGCCAGTAGTATCAGGGCGACGGGCGAGCAGTACTTC. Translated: CASSIRATGEQYF.

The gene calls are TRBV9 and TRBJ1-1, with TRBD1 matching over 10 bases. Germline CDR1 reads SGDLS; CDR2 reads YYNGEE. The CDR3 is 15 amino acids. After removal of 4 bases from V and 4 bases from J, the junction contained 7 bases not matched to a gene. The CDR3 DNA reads TGTGCCAGCAGCCTCCGGACAGGGGGATTCACTGAAGCTTTCTTT. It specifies CASSLRTGGFTEAFF.

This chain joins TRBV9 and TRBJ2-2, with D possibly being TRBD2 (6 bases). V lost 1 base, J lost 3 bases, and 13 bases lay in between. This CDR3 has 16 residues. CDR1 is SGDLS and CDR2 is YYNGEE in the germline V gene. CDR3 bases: TGTGCCAGCAGCGTATCTGGGGGGAGCTACACCGGGGAGCTGTTTTTT. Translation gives CASSVSGGSYTGELFF.

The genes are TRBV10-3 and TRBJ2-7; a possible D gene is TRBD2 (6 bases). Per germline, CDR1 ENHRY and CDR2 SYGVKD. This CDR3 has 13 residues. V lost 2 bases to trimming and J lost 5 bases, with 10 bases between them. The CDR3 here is CAISEVRRDEQYF. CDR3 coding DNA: TGTGCCATCAGTGAGGTGAGGAGGGACGAGCAGTACTTC.

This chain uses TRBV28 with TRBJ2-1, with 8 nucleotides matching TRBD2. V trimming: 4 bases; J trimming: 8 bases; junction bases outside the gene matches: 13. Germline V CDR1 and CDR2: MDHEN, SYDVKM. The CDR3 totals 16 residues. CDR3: CASSSRLAGGRDEQFF. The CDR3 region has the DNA TGTGCCAGCAGTTCCCGTTTGGCGGGAGGACGGGATGAGCAGTTCTTC.

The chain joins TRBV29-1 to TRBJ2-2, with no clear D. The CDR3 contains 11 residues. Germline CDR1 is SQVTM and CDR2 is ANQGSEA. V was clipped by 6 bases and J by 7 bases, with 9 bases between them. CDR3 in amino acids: CSVAEFGELFF. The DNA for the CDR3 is TGCAGCGTGGCGGAGTTCGGGGAGCTGTTTTTT.

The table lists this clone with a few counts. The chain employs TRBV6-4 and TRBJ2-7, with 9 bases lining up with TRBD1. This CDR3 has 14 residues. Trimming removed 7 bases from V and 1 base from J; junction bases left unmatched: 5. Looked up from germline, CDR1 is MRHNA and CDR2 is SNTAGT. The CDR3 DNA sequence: TGTGCCAGCATCCCGGGACAGGGTTCCTACGAGCAGTACTTC. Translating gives CASIPGQGSYEQYF.

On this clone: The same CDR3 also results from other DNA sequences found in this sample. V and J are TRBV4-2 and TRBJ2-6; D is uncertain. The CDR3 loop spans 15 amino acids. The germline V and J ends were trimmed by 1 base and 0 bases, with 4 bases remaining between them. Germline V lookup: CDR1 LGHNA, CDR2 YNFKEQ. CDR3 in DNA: TGTGCCAGCAGCCAAGGCAGCTCTGGGGCCAACGTCCTGACTTTC. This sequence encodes CASSQGSSGANVLTF.

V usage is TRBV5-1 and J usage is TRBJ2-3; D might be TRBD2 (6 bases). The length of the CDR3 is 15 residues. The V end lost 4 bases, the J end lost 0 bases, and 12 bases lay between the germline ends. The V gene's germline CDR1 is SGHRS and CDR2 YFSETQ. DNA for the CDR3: TGCGCCAGCAGCCCCTTTGGGGGGAGCACAGATACGCAGTATTTT. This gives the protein CASSPFGGSTDTQYF.

CDR3: CASSPTGNNEQFF. CDR3 nucleotides: TGTGCCAGCAGTCCGACAGGGAACAATGAGCAGTTCTTC. The V and J genes are TRBV6-1 and TRBJ2-1, with TRBD1 matching 7 bases. The trim removed 5 bases at V and 5 bases at J, leaving 3 bases unmatched. CDR3 length: 13 residues. The V gene's germline CDR1 is MNHNS and CDR2 SASEGT.

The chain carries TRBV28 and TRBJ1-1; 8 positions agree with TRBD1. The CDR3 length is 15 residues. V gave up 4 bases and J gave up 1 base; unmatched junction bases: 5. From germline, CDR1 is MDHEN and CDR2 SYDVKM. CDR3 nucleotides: TGTGCCAGCAGTTCCGCACAGGGGGGGAACACTGAAGCTTTCTTT. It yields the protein CASSSAQGGNTEAFF.

The CDR3 DNA sequence: TGTGCCTGGAGTGGGGACAGGGGGACGGGCAATCAGCCCCAGCATTTT. Protein sequence: CAWSGDRGTGNQPQHF. The chain combines TRBV30 with TRBJ1-5; TRBD1 matches at 11 bases. The V gene's germline CDR1 is GTSNPN and CDR2 SVGIG (reference sequence). CDR3 size: 16 residues. With V trimmed by 1 base and J by 2 bases, 4 bases remained unmatched.

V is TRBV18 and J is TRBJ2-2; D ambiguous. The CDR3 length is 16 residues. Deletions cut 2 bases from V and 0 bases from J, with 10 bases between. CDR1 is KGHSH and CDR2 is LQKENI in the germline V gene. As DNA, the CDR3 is TGTGCCAGCTCACCAAGCCAGGATCCGAACACCGGGGAGCTGTTTTTT. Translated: CASSPSQDPNTGELFF.